The present entry profiles one T cell receptor (beta chain) with its context. The data were obtained in a study of blood T cell dynamics during melanoma immunotherapy. As for the study in general: Patients with metastatic melanoma got pembrolizumab or nivolumab-ipilimumab as first-line care.

V was pared by 6 bases and J by 3 bases, with 7 bases of the junction left unmatched. CDR1 MDHEN and CDR2 SYDVKM come from the germline V gene. The CDR3 has 14 residues. Indicated time point: week 3, after first cycle of checkpoint inhibitor. The data were produced by immunoSEQ multiplex PCR, yet TCRdb's version contains in-frame clones alone and is incomplete. The sample shows more than 13,000 clones, approximately 90% of them seen only once. This chain connects TRBV28 to TRBJ1-1; 7 bases match TRBD1. The sample was blood, taken from a patient treated with checkpoint blockade. This clonotype was obtained from a human donor with melanoma. CDR3 residues: CASRRQGGYTEAFF. The CDR3 coding sequence is TGTGCCAGCAGGCGTCAGGGGGGGTACACTGAAGCTTTCTTT.